Presented here are 32 T cell receptor beta chains from one specimen sequenced in a study of OX40 agonist ivuxolimab in advanced cancers. Receptors were amplified or captured by the immunoSEQ multiplex PCR assay. TCRdb obtained this table from immuneACCESS and retained in-frame rearrangements with V and J assigned. These tables miss some clones; where compared with another copy, unresolved V genes account for less than half of the shortfall, and the remainder is unexplained. In all, the sample holds some 42,000 clones, and over 75% of those were seen once. The ten largest make up roughly 4.5% of the sample. The specimen comprised CD4+ or CD8+ T cells sorted from blood, sampled in a trial of the OX40 agonist ivuxolimab. The receptors shown here come from an adult with an advanced solid tumor such as melanoma, head and neck, liver or kidney cancer.

The rearrangement uses TRBV7-2 and TRBJ1-3; 8 nucleotides align to TRBD1. The junction had 15 bases not matched to a gene; V was cut back by 2 bases and J by 3 bases. The CDR3 has 19 amino acids. The germline CDR1 and CDR2 sequences are SGHTA and FQGNSA. The CDR3 loop is CASSLNPPWAGGFGNTIYF. The CDR3 DNA reads as TGTGCCAGCAGCTTAAACCCCCCCTGGGCAGGGGGCTTTGGAAACACCATATATTTT.

This chain joins TRBV10-3 and TRBJ2-2; 10 bases agree with TRBD1. This CDR3 has 17 amino acids. Germline lookup yields CDR1 ENHRY and CDR2 SYGVKD. V gave up 5 bases and J gave up 1 base; unmatched junction bases: 7. The CDR3 DNA is TGTGCCATCAGTCCAGGACAGGGGGTCGGGAACACCGGGGAGCTGTTTTTT. Protein sequence: CAISPGQGVGNTGELFF.

The chain combines TRBV27 with TRBJ1-1; 8 positions agree with TRBD1. The V gene's germline CDR1 is MNHEY and CDR2 SMNVEV (reference sequence). V dropped 7 bases and J dropped 2; count of bases not matched to a gene: 9. CDR3 size: 15 residues. DNA of the CDR3: TGTGCCAGCAAATTTACAGGGGGTTTTAACACTGAAGCTTTCTTT. Protein sequence: CASKFTGGFNTEAFF.

The V gene is TRBV10-1, the J gene TRBJ2-1; tentatively, D is TRBD2 (5 bases). This CDR3 region has 14 residues. Trimming took 0 bases from V and 11 from J, leaving 14 bases between them. Germline loops: CDR1 WNHNN, CDR2 SYGVQD (reference sequence). The CDR3 bases are TGCGCCAGCAGTGAGTCGGGGAGTGGTAAGAAGCAGTTCTTC. Amino acid sequence: CASSESGSGKKQFF.

The chain couples TRBV6-6 to TRBJ1-4, with unresolved D. Germline assignment: CDR1 MNHNY and CDR2 SVGAGI (reference sequence). V gave up 2 bases and J gave up 6 bases, with 7 bases separating them. The CDR3 sequence is 13 residues long. CDR3 nucleotide sequence: TGTGCCAGCAGTTACCGCCCTTATGAAAAACTGTTTTTT. This gives the protein CASSYRPYEKLFF.

The chain recombines TRBV10-3 with TRBJ1-3; 7 nucleotides line up with TRBD1. Looked up from germline, CDR1 is ENHRY and CDR2 is SYGVKD. The CDR3 spans 15 residues. J lost 2 bases, V lost 6 bases, and 7 bases had no gene match. The CDR3 bases are TGTGCCATCAGGACAGGGAAGGTGGCTGGAAACACCATATATTTT. Its protein is CAIRTGKVAGNTIYF.

Only one count was recorded for this clone. The rearrangement links TRBV2 to TRBJ1-5; 7 nucleotides line up with TRBD1. Germline V gene data show CDR1 as SNHLY and CDR2 as FYNNEI. With V trimmed by 2 bases and J by 5 bases, 12 bases remained unmatched. The length of the CDR3 is 17 residues. The CDR3 reads CASSESWGGQVYQPQHF. Written as DNA, the CDR3 is TGTGCCAGCAGTGAATCGTGGGGTGGACAGGTTTATCAGCCCCAGCATTTT.

In regard to this clone: Additional DNA sequences in this sample encode the identical CDR3. This chain links TRBV6-1 with TRBJ1-2; no clear D gene. V was clipped by 0 bases and J by 3 bases, with 11 bases between them. The germline CDR1 and CDR2 sequences are MNHNS and SASEGT. The CDR3 has 15 residues. The CDR3: CASSEAPGSHYGYTF. The CDR3 DNA reads TGTGCCAGCAGTGAAGCTCCGGGAAGTCACTATGGCTACACCTTC.

This clone has only a few counts. The gene calls are TRBV19 and TRBJ1-1; D unresolved. Germline loops: CDR1 LNHDA, CDR2 SQIVND (reference sequence). The CDR3 covers 14 residues. The V and J ends lost 4 bases and 0 bases respectively, with 9 bases between them. The CDR3 reads CASSRATVNTEAFF. Here the CDR3 DNA reads TGTGCCAGTAGTAGGGCAACAGTGAACACTGAAGCTTTCTTT.

The chain links TRBV10-3 to TRBJ2-2, with D unclear. The ends were cut back, 7 bases at V and 0 bases at J, with 6 bases in the middle. Germline CDR1 reads ENHRY; CDR2 reads SYGVKD. CDR3 length equals 13 residues. The chain's CDR3 is CAINWANTGELFF. DNA for the CDR3: TGTGCCATCAATTGGGCGAACACCGGGGAGCTGTTTTTT.

The chain combines TRBV6-5 with TRBJ1-1; D might be TRBD1 (5 bases). CDR1 is MNHEY and CDR2 is SVGAGI in the germline V gene. V shed 8 bases and J shed 0 bases, with 13 bases lying between them. The CDR3 has 14 residues. Here the CDR3 reads CASGDRTLNTEAFF. In nucleotides, the CDR3 is TGTGCCAGCGGTGACAGAACTCTGAACACTGAAGCTTTCTTT.

This sequence joins TRBV2 and TRBJ1-5, with a tentative D call TRBD1 (6 bases). The V end was cut by 5 bases, the J end by 6 bases, with 11 bases between. This CDR3 is built from 13 residues. In germline, CDR1 is SNHLY, CDR2 FYNNEI. The CDR3 nucleotides read TGTGCCAGCAGTCCACAGGGCACTCAGCCCCAGCATTTT. Translating gives CASSPQGTQPQHF.

This chain connects TRBV2 to TRBJ1-2; D is possibly TRBD1 (6 bases). Trimming left V 2 bases short and J 4 bases short, with 8 bases between. Germline assignment: CDR1 SNHLY and CDR2 FYNNEI. The CDR3 runs to 13 residues. In DNA form, the CDR3 reads TGTGCCAGCAGTGAAAGGGGGTTCTATGGCTACACCTTC. It yields the protein CASSERGFYGYTF.

The genes are TRBV7-2 and TRBJ1-5; D remains unclear. The CDR3 totals 15 residues. CDR1 is SGHTA, CDR2 FQGNSA, per germline. With 1 base removed from V and 0 bases from J, the gap between germline ends came to 7 bases. CDR3 coding DNA: TGTGCCAGCAGCTTAGAGGGTTATAGCAATCAGCCCCAGCATTTT. It specifies CASSLEGYSNQPQHF.

This rearrangement joins TRBV6-5 to TRBJ2-7, with D possibly TRBD1 on 6 matching bases. Between the trimmed V and J ends, which lost 5 bases and 2 bases, there was a span of 10 bases. The CDR3 sequence is 13 residues long. CDR1 and CDR2 from the germline V gene are MNHEY and SVGAGI. CDR3 protein: CASSVSGAYEQYF. CDR3 coding DNA: TGTGCCAGCAGTGTGTCAGGGGCCTACGAGCAGTACTTC.

The V and J genes are TRBV5-1 and TRBJ1-4; D is possibly TRBD1 (5 bases). Germline V CDR1 and CDR2: SGHRS, YFSETQ. The V end was cut by 2 bases, the J end by 0 bases, with 14 bases between. CDR3 size: 17 residues. CDR3 region: CASSLSRQQATNEKLFF. DNA for the CDR3: TGCGCCAGCAGCTTAAGTCGACAGCAAGCAACTAATGAAAAACTGTTTTTT.

The rearrangement uses TRBV4-1 and TRBJ1-4, with 8 nucleotides matching TRBD1. The V and J ends lost 0 bases and 6 bases, in that order; junction bases with no gene match: 3. Germline loops: CDR1 MGHRA, CDR2 YSYEKL. This CDR3 contains 15 residues. CDR3 sequence: CASSQEQQGDEKLFF. The CDR3 nucleotides are TGCGCCAGCAGCCAAGAACAACAGGGGGATGAAAAACTGTTTTTT.

The J gene is TRBJ1-3, the V gene TRBV18; maybe TRBD1 (6 bases). The CDR3 has 18 amino acids. V lost 0 bases and J 5 bases, leaving 20 bases between the germline ends. CDR1 and CDR2 from the germline V gene are KGHSH and LQKENI. CDR3 loop: CASSPPNRDTKIRNTIYF. For the CDR3, the DNA is TGTGCCAGCTCACCACCGAACCGGGACACAAAAATTAGAAACACCATATATTTT.

This clone has more than one count but fewer than ten. This chain connects TRBV2 to TRBJ1-1; unclear D gene. This CDR3 region has 13 residues. The V end lost 6 bases, the J end lost 6 bases, and 14 bases lay between the germline ends. CDR1 SNHLY and CDR2 FYNNEI come from the germline V gene. The CDR3 is CASSLSVTAEAFF. CDR3 in DNA: TGTGCCAGCAGCCTCAGTGTTACGGCTGAAGCTTTCTTT.

The chain employs TRBV30 and TRBJ2-7; TRBD1 might be the D (5 bases). V was shortened by 7 bases and J by 3 bases, with 16 bases between the two germline ends. CDR3 size: 13 residues. Germline V gene lookup returns CDR1 GTSNPN and CDR2 SVGIG (reference sequence). The CDR3 region has the DNA TGTGCCTTGGGAAAAGGGGCCATCTACGAGCAGTACTTC. Encoded protein: CALGKGAIYEQYF.

V gene TRBV19 combines with J gene TRBJ1-2; D not resolved. Germline CDR1 is LNHDA and CDR2 is SQIVND (reference sequence). V lost 5 bases and J lost 5, with 15 bases in between. There are 14 residues in the CDR3. The DNA for the CDR3 is TGTGCCAGTAGTGTCCCAGGTCTCGATTATGGCTACACCTTC. Protein: CASSVPGLDYGYTF.

Comments on this clone: Mismatch with germline at one junction end may stem from a read error. This rearrangement joins TRBV6-4 to TRBJ2-1; the D gene is possibly TRBD2 (6 bases). This CDR3 comprises 14 residues. CDR1 is MRHNA, CDR2 SNTAGT, per germline. The DNA of the CDR3 is TGTGCCAGCAGTGACCTTTGGGCTAGCGATTTATGCATCTTC. This gives the protein CASSDLWASDLCIF.

As for this clone: The limits of the CDR3 on the DNA are not certain, so only TCRdb's listed CDR3 is given. This chain joins TRBV6-1 and TRBJ1-1; TRBD1, the D gene given by the table, was not confirmed from the DNA. The CDR3 is 15 residues long, counting both termini. Germline V gene lookup returns CDR1 MNHNS and CDR2 SASEGT. The CDR3 here is CASSEGIWGRGSTFF.

The V call is TRBV2, the J call TRBJ1-3; the D is unclear. Between the trimmed V and J ends, which lost 6 bases and 2 bases, there was a span of 11 bases. CDR1 is SNHLY, CDR2 FYNNEI, per germline. The CDR3 has 14 residues. The CDR3 nucleotides are TGTGCCAGCAGAGCGGGAAGGGCTGGAAACACCATATATTTT. It is translated as CASRAGRAGNTIYF.

The chain uses TRBV5-4 and TRBJ2-5; TRBD2 agrees at 12 bases. The V and J ends lost 3 bases and 5 bases, in that order; junction bases with no gene match: 5. Germline CDR1 SGHNT, CDR2 YYREEE (reference sequence). This CDR3 spans 15 amino acids. The CDR3 reads CASSSRTSGKETQYF. DNA for the CDR3: TGTGCCAGCAGCTCGAGGACTAGCGGGAAGGAGACCCAGTACTTC. The variable domain in full, completed from reference TRBV5-4 and TRBJ2-5, reads ETGVTQSPTHLIKTRGQQVTLRCSSQSGHNTVSWYQQALGQGPQFIFQYYREEENGRGNFPPRFSGLQFPNYSSELNVNALELDDSALYLCASSSRTSGKETQYFGPGTRLLVL.

The chain employs TRBV30 and TRBJ1-5; D is unclear. The CDR3 contains 13 residues. Germline V gene data show CDR1 as GTSNPN and CDR2 as SVGIG (reference sequence). The V end was cut by 2 bases, the J end by 3 bases, with 8 bases between. CDR3 DNA: TGTGCCTGGAGTCGGGAGGACAATCAGCCCCAGCATTTT. Amino acid sequence: CAWSREDNQPQHF.

The rearrangement links TRBV15 to TRBJ2-1, with TRBD2 matching over 10 bases. CDR3 length equals 16 residues. Germline CDR1 and CDR2: LNHNV and YYDKDF (reference sequence). V dropped 0 bases and J dropped 6; count of bases not matched to a gene: 5. CDR3 amino acids: CATSRDIAGGFNEQFF. The CDR3 nucleotides are TGTGCCACCAGCAGAGATATAGCGGGGGGCTTCAATGAGCAGTTCTTC.

The genes are TRBV5-1 and TRBJ2-1, with TRBD2 as a possible D gene (7 bases). The germline V gene has CDR1 SGHRS and CDR2 YFSETQ. The germline V and J ends were trimmed by 0 bases and 8 bases, with 12 bases remaining between them. This CDR3 is built from 14 residues. CDR3 protein: CASSLGRGGDEQFF. The CDR3 DNA reads as TGCGCCAGCAGCTTGGGCAGGGGAGGGGATGAGCAGTTCTTC.

V usage is TRBV28 and J usage is TRBJ1-1; TRBD1 is a possible D gene (5 bases). The V gene lost 4 bases and the J gene lost 0 bases, with 9 bases spanning the gap. The CDR3 is 14 amino acids. Germline lookup yields CDR1 MDHEN and CDR2 SYDVKM. CDR3 in amino acids: CASSWGGLNTEAFF. In nucleotides, the CDR3 is TGTGCCAGCAGTTGGGGGGGGTTGAACACTGAAGCTTTCTTT. Supplemented by reference TRBV28 and TRBJ1-1, the full variable domain reads DVKVTQSSRYLVKRTGEKVFLECVQDMDHENMFWYRQDPGLGLRLIYFSYDVKMKEKGDIPEGYSVSREKKERFSLILESASTNQTSMYLCASSWGGLNTEAFFGQGTRLTVV.

A remark on this clone: The sample holds other DNA sequences that translate to the same CDR3. The chain is built from TRBV11-2 and TRBJ2-7; D possibly corresponds to TRBD1 (6 bases). V was cut by 3 bases and J by 5 bases, with 8 bases left in between. This CDR3 region has 12 residues. Per germline, CDR1 SGHAT and CDR2 FQNNGV. The CDR3 here is CASSFKGDEQYF. The CDR3 region has the DNA TGTGCCAGCAGCTTCAAGGGGGACGAGCAGTACTTC.

The CDR3 spells CASSTKVNQPQHF. For the CDR3, the DNA is TGTGCCAGTAGTACCAAGGTCAATCAGCCCCAGCATTTT. The gene calls are TRBV19 and TRBJ1-5; no clear D gene. The CDR3 length is 13 residues. The V and J ends lost 4 bases and 3 bases respectively, with 7 bases between them. Germline CDR1 is LNHDA and CDR2 is SQIVND (reference sequence).

This chain connects TRBV29-1 to TRBJ2-5; the match to TRBD2 covers 8 bases. Germline V gives CDR1 SQVTM, CDR2 ANQGSEA. This CDR3 region has 15 residues. The junction had 10 bases not matched to a gene; V was cut back by 5 bases and J by 2 bases. In DNA form, the CDR3 reads TGCAGCGTTAACACGGGGGGGCAGTTACAAGAGACCCAGTACTTC. Translating it yields CSVNTGGQLQETQYF.